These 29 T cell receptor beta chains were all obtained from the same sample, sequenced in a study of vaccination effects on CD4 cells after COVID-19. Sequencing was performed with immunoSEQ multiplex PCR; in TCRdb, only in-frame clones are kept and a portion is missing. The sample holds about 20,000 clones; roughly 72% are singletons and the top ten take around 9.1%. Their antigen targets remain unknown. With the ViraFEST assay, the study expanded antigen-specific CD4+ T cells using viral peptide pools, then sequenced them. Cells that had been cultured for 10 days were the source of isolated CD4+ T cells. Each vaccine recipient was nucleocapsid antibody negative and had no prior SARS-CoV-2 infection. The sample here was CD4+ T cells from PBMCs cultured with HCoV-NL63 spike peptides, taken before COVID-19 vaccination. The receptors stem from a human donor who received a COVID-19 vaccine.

The chain's CDR3 is CTSSQEWGGRFNQPQHF. The CDR3 nucleotides are TGCACCAGCAGCCAAGAGTGGGGAGGGAGGTTCAATCAGCCCCAGCATTTT. V and J are TRBV1 and TRBJ1-5. TRBV1 is deemed a pseudogene. This CDR3 contains 17 residues.

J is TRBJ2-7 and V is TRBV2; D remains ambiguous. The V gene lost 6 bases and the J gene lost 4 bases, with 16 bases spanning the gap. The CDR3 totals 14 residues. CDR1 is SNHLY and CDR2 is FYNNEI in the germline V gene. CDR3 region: CASRERRTVYEQYF. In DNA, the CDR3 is TGTGCCAGCAGGGAACGGCGGACCGTATACGAGCAGTACTTC.

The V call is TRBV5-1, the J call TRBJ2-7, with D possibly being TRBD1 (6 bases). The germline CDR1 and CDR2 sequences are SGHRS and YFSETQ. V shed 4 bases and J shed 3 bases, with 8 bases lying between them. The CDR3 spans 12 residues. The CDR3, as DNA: TGCGCCAGCAGCCCGGGACACTACGAGCAGTACTTC. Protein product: CASSPGHYEQYF.

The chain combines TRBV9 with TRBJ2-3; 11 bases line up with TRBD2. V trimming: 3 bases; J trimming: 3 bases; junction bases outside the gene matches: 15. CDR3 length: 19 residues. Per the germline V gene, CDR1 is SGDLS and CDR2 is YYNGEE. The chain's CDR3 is CASSDPGLAVWLGTDTQYF. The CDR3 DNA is TGTGCCAGCAGCGATCCGGGACTAGCGGTATGGTTAGGGACAGATACGCAGTATTTT.

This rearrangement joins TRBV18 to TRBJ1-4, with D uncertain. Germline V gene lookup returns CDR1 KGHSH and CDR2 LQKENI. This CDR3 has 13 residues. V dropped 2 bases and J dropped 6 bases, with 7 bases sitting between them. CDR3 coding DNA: TGTGCCAGCTCACCAAAAATAGATGAAAAACTGTTTTTT. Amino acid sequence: CASSPKIDEKLFF.

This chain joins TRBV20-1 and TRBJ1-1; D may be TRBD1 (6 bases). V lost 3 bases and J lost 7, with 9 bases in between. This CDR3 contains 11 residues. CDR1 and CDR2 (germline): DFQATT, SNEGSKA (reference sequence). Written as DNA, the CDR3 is TGCAGTGCTAGTAGGGGGAATGAAGCTTTCTTT. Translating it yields CSASRGNEAFF.

In nucleotides, the CDR3 is TGCGCCAGCAGTGAGGTGGGGGAGGGGAAAGCTTTCTTT. This gives the protein CASSEVGEGKAFF. The chain couples TRBV10-2 to TRBJ1-1; a weak D match, TRBD1 (5 bases). Trimming removed 2 bases at V and 9 bases at J, with 13 bases between. The CDR3 consists of 13 residues. Germline CDR1 and CDR2: WSHSY and SAAADI.

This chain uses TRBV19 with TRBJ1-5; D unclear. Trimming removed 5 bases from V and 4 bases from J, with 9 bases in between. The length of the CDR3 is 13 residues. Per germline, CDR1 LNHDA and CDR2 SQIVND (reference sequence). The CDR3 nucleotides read TGTGCCAGTAGTCCGCTCCAGAATCAGCCCCAGCATTTT. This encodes CASSPLQNQPQHF.

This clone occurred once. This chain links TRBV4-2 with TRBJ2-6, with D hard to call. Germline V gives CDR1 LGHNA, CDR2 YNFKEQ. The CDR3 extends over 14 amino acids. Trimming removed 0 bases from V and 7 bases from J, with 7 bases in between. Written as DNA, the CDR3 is TGTGCCAGCAGCCAAGAGTGGGGTGCCAACGTCCTGACTTTC. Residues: CASSQEWGANVLTF.

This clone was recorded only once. The CDR3 nucleotides are TGTGCCAGCTCACGGGGGATACAGGGGGCTTATTCACCCCTCCACTTT. As protein: CASSRGIQGAYSPLHF. The rearrangement joins TRBV18 to TRBJ1-6; 9 positions agree with TRBD1. Germline V gene sequence: CDR1 KGHSH, CDR2 LQKENI. V lost 4 bases to trimming and J lost 8 bases; unmatched junction nucleotides: 9. There are 16 residues in the CDR3.

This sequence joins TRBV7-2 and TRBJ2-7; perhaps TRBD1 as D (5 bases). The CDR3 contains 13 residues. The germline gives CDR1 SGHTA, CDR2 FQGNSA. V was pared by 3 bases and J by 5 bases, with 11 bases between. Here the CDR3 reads CASSFRVLDEQYF. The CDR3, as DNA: TGTGCCAGCAGCTTCAGGGTCCTGGACGAGCAGTACTTC.

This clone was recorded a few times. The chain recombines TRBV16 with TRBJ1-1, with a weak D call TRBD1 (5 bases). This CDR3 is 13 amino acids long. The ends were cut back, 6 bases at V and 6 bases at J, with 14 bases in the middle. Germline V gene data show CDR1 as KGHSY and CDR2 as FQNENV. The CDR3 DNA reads TGTGCCAGCAGAAATCTACAGGTTTCTGAAGCTTTCTTT. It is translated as CASRNLQVSEAFF.

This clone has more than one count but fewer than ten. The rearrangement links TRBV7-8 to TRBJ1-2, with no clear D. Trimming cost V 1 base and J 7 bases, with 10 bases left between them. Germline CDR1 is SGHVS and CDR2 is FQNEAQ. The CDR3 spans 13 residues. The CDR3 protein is CASSLDLGSGYTF. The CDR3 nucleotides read TGTGCCAGCAGCTTAGATTTGGGATCTGGCTACACCTTC.

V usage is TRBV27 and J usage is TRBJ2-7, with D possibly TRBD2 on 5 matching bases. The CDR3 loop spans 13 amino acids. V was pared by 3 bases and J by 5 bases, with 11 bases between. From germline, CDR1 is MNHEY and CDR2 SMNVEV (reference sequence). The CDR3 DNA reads TGTGCCAGCAGTTTTGAGGGATCCCACGAGCAGTACTTC. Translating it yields CASSFEGSHEQYF.

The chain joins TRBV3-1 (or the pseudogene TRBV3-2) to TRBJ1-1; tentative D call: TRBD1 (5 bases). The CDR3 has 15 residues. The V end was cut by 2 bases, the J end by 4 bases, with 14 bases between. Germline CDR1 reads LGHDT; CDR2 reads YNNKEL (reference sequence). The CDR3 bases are TGTGCCAGCAGCCAATCCGGGGCCAAGAGCACTGAAGCTTTCTTT. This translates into CASSQSGAKSTEAFF.

The CDR3 here is CASTRRGYGYTF. The CDR3 DNA sequence: TGTGCCAGCACCCGTCGGGGTTATGGCTACACCTTC. The chain recombines TRBV12-3 or TRBV12-4 with TRBJ1-2; no clear D gene. The CDR3 loop spans 12 amino acids. V shed 7 bases and J shed 5 bases, with 11 bases lying between them.

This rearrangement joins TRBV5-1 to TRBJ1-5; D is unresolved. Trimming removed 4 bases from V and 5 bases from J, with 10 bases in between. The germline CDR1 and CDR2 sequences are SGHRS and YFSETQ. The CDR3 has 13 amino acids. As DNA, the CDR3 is TGCGCCAGCAGCGAGGGCCCCGATCAGCCCCAGCATTTT. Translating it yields CASSEGPDQPQHF. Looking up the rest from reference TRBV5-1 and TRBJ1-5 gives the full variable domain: KAGVTQTPRYLIKTRGQQVTLSCSPISGHRSVSWYQQTPGQGLQFLFEYFSETQRNKGNFPGRFSGRQFSNSRSEMNVSTLELGDSALYLCASSEGPDQPQHFGDGTRLSIL.

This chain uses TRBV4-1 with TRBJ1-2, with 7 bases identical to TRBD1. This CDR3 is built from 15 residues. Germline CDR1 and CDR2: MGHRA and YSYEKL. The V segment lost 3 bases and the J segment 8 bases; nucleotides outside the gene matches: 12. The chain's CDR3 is CASSQNRDSKRGYTF. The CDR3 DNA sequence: TGCGCCAGCAGCCAGAACCGGGACAGCAAAAGGGGCTACACCTTC.

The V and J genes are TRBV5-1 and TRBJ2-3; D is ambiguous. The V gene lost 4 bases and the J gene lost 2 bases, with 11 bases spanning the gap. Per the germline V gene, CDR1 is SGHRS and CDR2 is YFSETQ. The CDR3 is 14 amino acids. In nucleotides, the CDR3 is TGCGCCAGCAGCACGGACGGAACCACAGATACGCAGTATTTT. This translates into CASSTDGTTDTQYF.

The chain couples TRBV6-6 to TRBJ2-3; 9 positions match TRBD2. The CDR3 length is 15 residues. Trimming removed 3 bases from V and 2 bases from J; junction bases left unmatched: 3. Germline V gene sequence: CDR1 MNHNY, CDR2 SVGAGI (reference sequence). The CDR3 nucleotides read TGTGCCAGCAGTTATGCTAGCGGGGTCACAGATACGCAGTATTTT. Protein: CASSYASGVTDTQYF.

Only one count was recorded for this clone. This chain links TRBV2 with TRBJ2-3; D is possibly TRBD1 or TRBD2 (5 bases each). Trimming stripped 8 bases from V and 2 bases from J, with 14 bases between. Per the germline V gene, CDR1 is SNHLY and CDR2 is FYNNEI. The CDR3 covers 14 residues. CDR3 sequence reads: CASRDRKNTDTQYF. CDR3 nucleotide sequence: TGTGCCAGCCGGGACCGAAAAAACACAGATACGCAGTATTTT.

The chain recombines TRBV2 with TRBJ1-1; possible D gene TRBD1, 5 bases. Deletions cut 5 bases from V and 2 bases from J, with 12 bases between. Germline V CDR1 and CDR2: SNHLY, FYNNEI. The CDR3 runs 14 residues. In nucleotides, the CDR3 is TGTGCCAGCAGTCTGAGGCAGGGTAACACTGAAGCTTTCTTT. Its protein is CASSLRQGNTEAFF.

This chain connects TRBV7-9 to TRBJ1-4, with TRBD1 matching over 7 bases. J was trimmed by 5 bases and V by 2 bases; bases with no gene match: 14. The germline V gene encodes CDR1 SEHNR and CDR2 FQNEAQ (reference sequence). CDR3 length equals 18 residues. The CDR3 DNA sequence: TGTGCCAGCAGCTTACTGACAGGGTGGTGGGAAGGAAATGAAAAACTGTTTTTT. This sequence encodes CASSLLTGWWEGNEKLFF.

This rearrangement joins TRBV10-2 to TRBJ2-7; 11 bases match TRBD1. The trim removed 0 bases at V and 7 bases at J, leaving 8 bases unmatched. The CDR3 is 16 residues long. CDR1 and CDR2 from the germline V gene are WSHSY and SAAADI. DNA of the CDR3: TGCGCCAGCAGTGAGTCACCAGGACAGGGGGCCTGGGAGCAGTACTTC. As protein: CASSESPGQGAWEQYF.

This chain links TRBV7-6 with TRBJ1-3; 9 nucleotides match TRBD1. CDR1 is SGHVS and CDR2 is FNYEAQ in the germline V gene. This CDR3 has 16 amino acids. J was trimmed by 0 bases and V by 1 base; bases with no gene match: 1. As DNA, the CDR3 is TGTGCCAGCAGCTTAGGGGACAGGGTCTCTGGAAACACCATATATTTT. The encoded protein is CASSLGDRVSGNTIYF.

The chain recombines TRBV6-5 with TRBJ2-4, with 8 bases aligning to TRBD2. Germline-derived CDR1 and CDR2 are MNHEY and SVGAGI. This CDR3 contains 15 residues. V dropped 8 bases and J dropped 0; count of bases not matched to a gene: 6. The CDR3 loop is CASQSSGIAKNIQYF. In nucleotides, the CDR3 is TGTGCCAGCCAGAGTAGCGGGATAGCCAAAAACATTCAGTACTTC.

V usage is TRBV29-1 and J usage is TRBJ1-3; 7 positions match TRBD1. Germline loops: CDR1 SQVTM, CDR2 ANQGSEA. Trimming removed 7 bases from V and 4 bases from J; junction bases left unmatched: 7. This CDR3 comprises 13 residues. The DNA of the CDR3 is TGCAGCGCAGCGGACAGGAACGGAAACACCATATATTTT. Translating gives CSAADRNGNTIYF. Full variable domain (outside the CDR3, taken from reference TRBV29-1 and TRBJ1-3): SAVISQKPSRDICQRGTSLTIQCQVDSQVTMMFWYRQQPGQSLTLIATANQGSEATYESGFVIDKFPISRPNLTFSTLTVSNMSPEDSSIYLCSAADRNGNTIYFGEGSWLTVV.

CDR3 amino acids: CASGRGAGGNTGELFF. The CDR3 nucleotides read TGTGCTAGTGGCCGGGGGGCTGGGGGGAACACCGGGGAGCTGTTTTTT. The chain has TRBV12-5 and TRBJ2-2, with D maybe TRBD2 (7 bases). The germline V gene has CDR1 LGHNT and CDR2 FRNRAP. Trimming cost V 6 bases and J 1 base, with 15 bases left between them. The CDR3 has 16 amino acids.

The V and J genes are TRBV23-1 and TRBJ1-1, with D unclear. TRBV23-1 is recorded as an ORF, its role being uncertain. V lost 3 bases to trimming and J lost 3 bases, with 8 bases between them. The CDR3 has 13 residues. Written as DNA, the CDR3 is TGCGCCAGCAGTCAGGGAGATTACACTGAAGCTTTCTTT. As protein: CASSQGDYTEAFF.